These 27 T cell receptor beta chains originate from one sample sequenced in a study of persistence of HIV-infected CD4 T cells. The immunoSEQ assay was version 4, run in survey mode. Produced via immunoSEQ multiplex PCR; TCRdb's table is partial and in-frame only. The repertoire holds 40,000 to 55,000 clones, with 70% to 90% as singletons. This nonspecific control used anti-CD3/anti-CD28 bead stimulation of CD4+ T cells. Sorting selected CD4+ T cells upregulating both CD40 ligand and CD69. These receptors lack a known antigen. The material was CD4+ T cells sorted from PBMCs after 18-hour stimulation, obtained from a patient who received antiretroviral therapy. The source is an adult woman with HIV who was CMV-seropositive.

CDR3 DNA sequence: TGTGCCAGCAGCTTAGATCTCCGGACAGGGGGCTACGAGCAGTACTTC. The encoded protein is CASSLDLRTGGYEQYF. The chain is built from TRBV11-3 and TRBJ2-7, with TRBD1 matching 10 bases. The CDR3 consists of 16 residues. V shed 0 bases and J 3 bases; nucleotides not matched to a gene: 5. The V gene's germline CDR1 is SGHNT and CDR2 YENEEA.

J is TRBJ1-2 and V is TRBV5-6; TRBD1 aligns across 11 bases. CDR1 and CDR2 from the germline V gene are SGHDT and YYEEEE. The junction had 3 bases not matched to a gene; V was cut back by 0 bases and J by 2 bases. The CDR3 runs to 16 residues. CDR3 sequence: CASSLGGTGGNYGYTF. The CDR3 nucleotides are TGTGCCAGCAGCTTGGGCGGGACAGGGGGGAACTATGGCTACACCTTC.

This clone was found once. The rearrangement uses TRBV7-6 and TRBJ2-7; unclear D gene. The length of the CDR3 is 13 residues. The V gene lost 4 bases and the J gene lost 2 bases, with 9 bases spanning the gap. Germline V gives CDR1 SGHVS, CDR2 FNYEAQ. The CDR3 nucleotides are TGTGCCAGCAGCTCTCACTTTACCTACGAGCAGTACTTC. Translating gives CASSSHFTYEQYF. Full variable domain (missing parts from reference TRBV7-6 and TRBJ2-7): GAGVSQSPRYKVTKRGQDVALRCDPISGHVSLYWYRQALGQGPEFLTYFNYEAQQDKSGLPNDRFSAERPEGSISTLTIQRTEQRDSAMYRCASSSHFTYEQYFGPGTRLTVT.

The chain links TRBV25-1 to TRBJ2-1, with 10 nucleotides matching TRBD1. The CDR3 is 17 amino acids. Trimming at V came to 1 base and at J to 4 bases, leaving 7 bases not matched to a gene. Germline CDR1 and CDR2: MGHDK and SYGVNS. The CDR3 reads CASSESFWTGGYNEQFF. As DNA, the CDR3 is TGTGCCAGCAGTGAATCTTTCTGGACAGGGGGGTACAATGAGCAGTTCTTC.

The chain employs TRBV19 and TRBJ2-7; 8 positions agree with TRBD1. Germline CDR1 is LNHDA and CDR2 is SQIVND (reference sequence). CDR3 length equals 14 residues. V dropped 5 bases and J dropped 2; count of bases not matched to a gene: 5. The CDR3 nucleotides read TGTGCCAGTAGTCCAGGGACAGGACCCTACGAGCAGTACTTC. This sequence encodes CASSPGTGPYEQYF.

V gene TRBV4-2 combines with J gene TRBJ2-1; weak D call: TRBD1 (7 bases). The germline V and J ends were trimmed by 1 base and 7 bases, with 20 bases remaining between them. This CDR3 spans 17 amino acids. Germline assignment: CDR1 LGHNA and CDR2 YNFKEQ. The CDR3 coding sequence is TGTGCCAGCAGCCAAGCGGGGTGGAGGGGGCTTATGAATGAGCAGTTCTTC. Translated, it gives CASSQAGWRGLMNEQFF.

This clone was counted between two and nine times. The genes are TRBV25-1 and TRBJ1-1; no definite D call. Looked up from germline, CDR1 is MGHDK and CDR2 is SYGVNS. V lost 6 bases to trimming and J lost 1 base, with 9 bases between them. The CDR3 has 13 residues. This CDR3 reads CASRVRQNTEAFF. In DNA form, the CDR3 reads TGTGCCAGCAGAGTCAGACAGAACACTGAAGCTTTCTTT.

This CDR3 is CASSEQGGVNQPQHF. The CDR3 DNA follows: TGTGCCAGCAGTGAACAGGGAGGTGTAAATCAGCCCCAGCATTTT. This rearrangement joins TRBV2 to TRBJ1-5, with a tentative D call TRBD1 (5 bases). The germline V gene encodes CDR1 SNHLY and CDR2 FYNNEI. The CDR3 runs 15 residues. The V end lost 2 bases, the J end lost 4 bases, and 12 bases lay between the germline ends.

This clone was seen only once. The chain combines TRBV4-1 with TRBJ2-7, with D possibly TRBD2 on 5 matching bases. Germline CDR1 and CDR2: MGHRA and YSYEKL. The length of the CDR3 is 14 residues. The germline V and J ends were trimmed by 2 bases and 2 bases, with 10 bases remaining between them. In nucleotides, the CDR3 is TGCGCCAGCAGCCAATTACTAGGACCCTACGAGCAGTACTTC. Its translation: CASSQLLGPYEQYF.

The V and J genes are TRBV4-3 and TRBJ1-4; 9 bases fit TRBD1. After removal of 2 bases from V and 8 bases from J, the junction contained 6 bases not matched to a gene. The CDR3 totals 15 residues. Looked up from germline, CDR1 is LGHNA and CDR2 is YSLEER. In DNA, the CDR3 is TGCGCCAGCAGCCAATTACAGGGGGCGGAGGAAAAACTGTTTTTT. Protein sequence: CASSQLQGAEEKLFF.

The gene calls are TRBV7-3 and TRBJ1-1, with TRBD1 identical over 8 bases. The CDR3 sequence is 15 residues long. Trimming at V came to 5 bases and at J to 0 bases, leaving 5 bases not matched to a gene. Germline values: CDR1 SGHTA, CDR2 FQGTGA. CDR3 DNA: TGTGCCAGCAGCCACCGGACAGGGATGAACACTGAAGCTTTCTTT. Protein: CASSHRTGMNTEAFF.

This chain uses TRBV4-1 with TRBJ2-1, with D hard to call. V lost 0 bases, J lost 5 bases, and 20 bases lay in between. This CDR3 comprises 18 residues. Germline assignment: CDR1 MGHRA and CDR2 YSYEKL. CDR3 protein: CASSQDRRLPPFHNEQFF. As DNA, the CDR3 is TGCGCCAGCAGCCAAGATCGGCGGCTACCACCATTCCACAATGAGCAGTTCTTC.

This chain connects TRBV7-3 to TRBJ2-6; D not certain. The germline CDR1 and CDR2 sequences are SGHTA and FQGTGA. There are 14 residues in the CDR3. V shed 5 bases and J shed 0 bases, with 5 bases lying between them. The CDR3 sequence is CASSIFSGANVLTF. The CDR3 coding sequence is TGTGCCAGCAGCATCTTCTCTGGGGCCAACGTCCTGACTTTC.

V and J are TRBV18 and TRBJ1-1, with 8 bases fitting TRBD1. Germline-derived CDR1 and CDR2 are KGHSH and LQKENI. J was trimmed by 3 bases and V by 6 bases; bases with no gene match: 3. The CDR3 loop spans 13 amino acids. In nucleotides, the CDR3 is TGTGCCAGCTCGACAGGGGTGGACACTGAAGCTTTCTTT. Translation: CASSTGVDTEAFF.

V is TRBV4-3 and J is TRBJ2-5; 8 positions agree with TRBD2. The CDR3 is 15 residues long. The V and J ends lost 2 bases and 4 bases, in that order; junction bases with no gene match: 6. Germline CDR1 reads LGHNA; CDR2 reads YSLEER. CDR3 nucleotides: TGCGCCAGCAGCCAATCCGCGGGAGGTGGAGAGACCCAGTACTTC. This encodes CASSQSAGGGETQYF.

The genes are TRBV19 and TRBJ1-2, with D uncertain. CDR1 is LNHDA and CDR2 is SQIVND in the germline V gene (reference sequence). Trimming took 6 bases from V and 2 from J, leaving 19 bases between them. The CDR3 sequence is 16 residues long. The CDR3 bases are TGTGCCAGTAGCAACAACGTCCCAGGAATAAACTATGGCTACACCTTC. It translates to CASSNNVPGINYGYTF. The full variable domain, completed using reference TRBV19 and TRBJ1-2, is DGGITQSPKYLFRKEGQNVTLSCEQNLNHDAMYWYRQDPGQGLRLIYYSQIVNDFQKGDIAEGYSVSREKKESFPLTVTSAQKNPTAFYLCASSNNVPGINYGYTFGSGTRLTVV.

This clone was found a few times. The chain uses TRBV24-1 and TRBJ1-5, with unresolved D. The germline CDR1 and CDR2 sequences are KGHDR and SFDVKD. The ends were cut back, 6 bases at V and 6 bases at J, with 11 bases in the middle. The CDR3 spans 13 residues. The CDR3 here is CATSRNGLQPQHF. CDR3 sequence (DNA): TGTGCCACCAGTAGGAACGGGCTTCAGCCCCAGCATTTT.

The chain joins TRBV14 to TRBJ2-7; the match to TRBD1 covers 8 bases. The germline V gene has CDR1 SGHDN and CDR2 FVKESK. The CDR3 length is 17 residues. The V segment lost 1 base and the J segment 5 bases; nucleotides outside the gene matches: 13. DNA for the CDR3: TGTGCCAGCAGCCAAGTCTTTGACAGGGGAGTCCGGGACGAGCAGTACTTC. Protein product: CASSQVFDRGVRDEQYF.

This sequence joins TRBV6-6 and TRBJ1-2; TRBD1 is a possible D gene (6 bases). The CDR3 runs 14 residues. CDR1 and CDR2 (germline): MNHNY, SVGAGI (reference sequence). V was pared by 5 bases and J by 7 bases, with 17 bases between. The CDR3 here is CASSTPGGARGYTF. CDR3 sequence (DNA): TGTGCCAGCAGTACCCCGGGGGGGGCGCGTGGCTACACCTTC.

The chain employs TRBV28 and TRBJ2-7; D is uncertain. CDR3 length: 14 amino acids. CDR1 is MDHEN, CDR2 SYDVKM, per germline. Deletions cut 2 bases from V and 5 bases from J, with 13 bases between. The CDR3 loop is CASSLPGSGDEQYF. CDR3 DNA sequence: TGTGCCAGCAGTTTACCGGGTAGTGGTGACGAGCAGTACTTC.

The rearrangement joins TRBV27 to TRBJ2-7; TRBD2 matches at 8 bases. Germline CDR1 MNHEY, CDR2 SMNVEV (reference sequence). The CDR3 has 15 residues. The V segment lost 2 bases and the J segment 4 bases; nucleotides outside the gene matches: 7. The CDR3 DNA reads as TGTGCCAGCAGTTTAAGTTGGCTAGCGGGTTACGAGCAGTACTTC. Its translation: CASSLSWLAGYEQYF.

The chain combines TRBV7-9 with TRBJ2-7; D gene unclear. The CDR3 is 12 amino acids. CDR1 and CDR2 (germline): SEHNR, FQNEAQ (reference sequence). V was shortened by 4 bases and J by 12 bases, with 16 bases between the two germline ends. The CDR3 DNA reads TGTGCCAGCAGCTCCCTCCAATCGGGTCTGTACTTC. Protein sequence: CASSSLQSGLYF.

The CDR3: CASRGNQPQHF. The CDR3 DNA reads as TGTGCCAGCAGGGGCAATCAGCCCCAGCATTTT. The J gene is TRBJ1-5, the V gene TRBV27; D unresolved. Germline CDR1 is MNHEY and CDR2 is SMNVEV (reference sequence). V shed 6 bases and J shed 2 bases, with 2 bases lying between them. CDR3 size: 11 residues.

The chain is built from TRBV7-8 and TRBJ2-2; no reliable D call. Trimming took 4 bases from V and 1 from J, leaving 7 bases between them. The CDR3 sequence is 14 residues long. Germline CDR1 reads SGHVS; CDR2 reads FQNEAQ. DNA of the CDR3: TGTGCCAGCAGCTCGACACGGAACACCGGGGAGCTGTTTTTT. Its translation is CASSSTRNTGELFF.

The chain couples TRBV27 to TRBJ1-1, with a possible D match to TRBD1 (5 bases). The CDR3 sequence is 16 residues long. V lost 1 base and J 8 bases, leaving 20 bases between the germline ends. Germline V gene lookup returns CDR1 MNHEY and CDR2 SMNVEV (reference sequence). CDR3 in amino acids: CASSLLGRGGTGEAFF. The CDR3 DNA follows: TGTGCCAGCAGTTTATTAGGGCGGGGGGGAACTGGCGAAGCTTTCTTT.

This CDR3 is CASSLDLAGATGANVLTF. The CDR3, as DNA: TGTGCCAGCAGCTTAGATCTCGCGGGAGCGACTGGGGCCAACGTCCTGACTTTC. V is TRBV11-2 and J is TRBJ2-6, with 7 positions matching TRBD2. CDR3 length equals 18 residues. Germline trimming cut 0 bases from V and 2 bases from J; bases unmatched to any gene: 7. CDR1 and CDR2 from the germline V gene are SGHAT and FQNNGV.

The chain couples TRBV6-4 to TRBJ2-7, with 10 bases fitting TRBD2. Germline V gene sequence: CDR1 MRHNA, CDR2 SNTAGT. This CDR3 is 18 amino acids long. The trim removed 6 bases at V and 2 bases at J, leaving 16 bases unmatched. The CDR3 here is CASSFGGLALSGPYEQYF. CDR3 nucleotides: TGTGCCAGCAGCTTCGGGGGACTAGCGCTCAGTGGGCCCTACGAGCAGTACTTC.